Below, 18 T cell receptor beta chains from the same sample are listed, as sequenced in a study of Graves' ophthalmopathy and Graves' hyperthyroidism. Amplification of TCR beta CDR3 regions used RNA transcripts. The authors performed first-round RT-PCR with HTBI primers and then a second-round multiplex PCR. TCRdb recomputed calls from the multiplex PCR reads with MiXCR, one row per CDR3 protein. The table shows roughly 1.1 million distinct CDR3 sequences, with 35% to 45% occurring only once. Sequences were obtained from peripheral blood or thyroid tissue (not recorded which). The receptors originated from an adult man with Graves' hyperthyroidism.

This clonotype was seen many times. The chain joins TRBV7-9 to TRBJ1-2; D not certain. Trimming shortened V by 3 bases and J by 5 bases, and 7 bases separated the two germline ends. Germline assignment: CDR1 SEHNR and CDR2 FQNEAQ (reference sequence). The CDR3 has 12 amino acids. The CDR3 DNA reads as TGTGCCAGCAGCTTCTCCCATTATGGCTACACCTTC. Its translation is CASSFSHYGYTF.

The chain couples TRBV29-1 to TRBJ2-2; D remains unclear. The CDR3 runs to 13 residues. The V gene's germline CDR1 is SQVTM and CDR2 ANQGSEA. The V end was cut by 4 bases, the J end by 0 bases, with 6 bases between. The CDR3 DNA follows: TGCAGCGTTGTGTCGGCGAACACCGGGGAGCTGTTTTTT. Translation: CSVVSANTGELFF.

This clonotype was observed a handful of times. Here the CDR3 DNA reads TGCAGTGCTAGGAACTTAGGACAGGGGATCTCCTACGAGCAGTACTTC. Translation: CSARNLGQGISYEQYF. The genes are TRBV20-1 and TRBJ2-7, with 9 bases identical to TRBD1. V was clipped by 3 bases and J by 0 bases; unmatched bases: 9. Germline-derived CDR1 and CDR2 are DFQATT and SNEGSKA (reference sequence). This CDR3 has 16 amino acids.

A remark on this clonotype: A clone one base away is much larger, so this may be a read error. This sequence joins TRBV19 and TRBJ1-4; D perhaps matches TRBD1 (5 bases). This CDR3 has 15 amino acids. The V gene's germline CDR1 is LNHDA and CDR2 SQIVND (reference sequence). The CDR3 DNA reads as TGTGCCACTAGTATGGCGGGACCTTCAGGGGAAAAACTGTTTTTT. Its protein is CATSMAGPSGEKLFF.

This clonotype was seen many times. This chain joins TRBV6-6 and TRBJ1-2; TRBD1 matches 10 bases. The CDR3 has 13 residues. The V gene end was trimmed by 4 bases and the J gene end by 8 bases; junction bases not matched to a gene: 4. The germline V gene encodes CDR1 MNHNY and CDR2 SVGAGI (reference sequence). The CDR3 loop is CASSSTGGVGYTF. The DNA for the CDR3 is TGTGCCAGCAGTTCGACAGGGGGCGTCGGCTACACCTTC.

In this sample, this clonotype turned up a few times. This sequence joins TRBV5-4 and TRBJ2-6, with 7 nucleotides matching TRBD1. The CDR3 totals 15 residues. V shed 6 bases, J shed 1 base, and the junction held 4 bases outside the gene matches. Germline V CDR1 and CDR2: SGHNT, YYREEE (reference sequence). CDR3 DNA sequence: TGTGCCAGCAACCCGACAGGGTCTGGGGCCAACGTCCTGACTTTC. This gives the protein CASNPTGSGANVLTF. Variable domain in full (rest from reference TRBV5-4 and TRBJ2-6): ETGVTQSPTHLIKTRGQQVTLRCSSQSGHNTVSWYQQALGQGPQFIFQYYREEENGRGNFPPRFSGLQFPNYSSELNVNALELDDSALYLCASNPTGSGANVLTFGAGSRLTVL.

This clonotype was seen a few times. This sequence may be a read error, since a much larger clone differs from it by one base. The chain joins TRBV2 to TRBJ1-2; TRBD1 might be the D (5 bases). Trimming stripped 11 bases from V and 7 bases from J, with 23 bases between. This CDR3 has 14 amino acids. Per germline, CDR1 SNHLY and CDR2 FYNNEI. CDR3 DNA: TGTGCCGGCACCGTCTCAGGCTCCGGGGGTGGCTACACCTTC. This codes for CAGTVSGSGGGYTF.

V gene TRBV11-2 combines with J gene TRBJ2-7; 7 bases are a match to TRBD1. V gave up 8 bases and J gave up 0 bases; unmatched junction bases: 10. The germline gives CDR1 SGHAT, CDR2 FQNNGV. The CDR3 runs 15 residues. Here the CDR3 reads CASGDTGENSYEQYF. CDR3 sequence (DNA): TGTGCCAGCGGGGACACAGGGGAAAACTCCTACGAGCAGTACTTC.

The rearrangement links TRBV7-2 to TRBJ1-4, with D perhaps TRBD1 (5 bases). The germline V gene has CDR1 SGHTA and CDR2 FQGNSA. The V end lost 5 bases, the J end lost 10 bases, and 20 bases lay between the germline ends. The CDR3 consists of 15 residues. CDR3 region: CASSREEGKRGKLFF. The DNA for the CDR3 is TGTGCCAGCAGCCGTGAGGAGGGAAAAAGGGGAAAACTGTTTTTT.

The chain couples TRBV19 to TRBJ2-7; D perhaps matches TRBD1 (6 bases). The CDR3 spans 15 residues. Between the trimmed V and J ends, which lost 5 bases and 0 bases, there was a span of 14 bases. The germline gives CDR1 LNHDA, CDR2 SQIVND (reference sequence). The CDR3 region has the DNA TGTGCCAGTAGTGCCCGTGAAGGGGGCTCCTACGAGCAGTACTTC. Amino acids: CASSAREGGSYEQYF.

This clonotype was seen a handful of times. The DNA for the CDR3 is TGTGCCATCAGCCAGGGGGCTCCTTCACCCCTCCACTTT. This sequence encodes CAISQGAPSPLHF. V and J are TRBV10-3 and TRBJ1-6; 8 bases map to TRBD1. The CDR3 runs 13 residues. The germline CDR1 and CDR2 sequences are ENHRY and SYGVKD. V trimming: 6 bases; J trimming: 9 bases; junction bases outside the gene matches: 4.

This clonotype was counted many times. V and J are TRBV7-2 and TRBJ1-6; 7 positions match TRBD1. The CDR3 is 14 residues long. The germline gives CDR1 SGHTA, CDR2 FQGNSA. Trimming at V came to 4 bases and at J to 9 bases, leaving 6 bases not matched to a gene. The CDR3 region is CASSSGQYVSPLHF. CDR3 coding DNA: TGTGCCAGCAGCTCGGGACAGTACGTTTCACCCCTCCACTTT.

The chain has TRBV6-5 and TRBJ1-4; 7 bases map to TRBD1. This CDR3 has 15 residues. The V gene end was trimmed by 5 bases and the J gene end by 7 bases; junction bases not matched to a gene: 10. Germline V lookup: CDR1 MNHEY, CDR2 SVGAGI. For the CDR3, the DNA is TGTGCCAGCAGTGCAGACAGGGATGGGGCTGAAAAACTGTTTTTT. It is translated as CASSADRDGAEKLFF.

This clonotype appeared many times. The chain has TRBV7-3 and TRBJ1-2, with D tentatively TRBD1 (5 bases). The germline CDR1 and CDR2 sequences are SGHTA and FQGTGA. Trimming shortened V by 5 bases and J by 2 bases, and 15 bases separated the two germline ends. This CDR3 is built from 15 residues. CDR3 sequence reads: CASSPGPGVNYGYTF. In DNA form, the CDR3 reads TGTGCCAGCAGCCCCGGCCCGGGGGTGAACTATGGCTACACCTTC.

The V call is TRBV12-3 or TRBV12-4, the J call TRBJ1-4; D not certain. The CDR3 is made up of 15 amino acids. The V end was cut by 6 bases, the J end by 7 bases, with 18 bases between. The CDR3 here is CASSLGRGRSEKLFF. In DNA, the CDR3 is TGTGCCAGCAGCCTCGGGAGAGGGAGAAGTGAAAAACTGTTTTTT.

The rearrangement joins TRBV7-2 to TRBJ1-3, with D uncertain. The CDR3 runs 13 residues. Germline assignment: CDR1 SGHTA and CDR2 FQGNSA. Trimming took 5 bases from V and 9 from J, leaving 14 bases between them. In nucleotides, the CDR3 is TGTGCCAGCAGCCCTCTCTGGTCGGCCACCATATATTTT. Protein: CASSPLWSATIYF.

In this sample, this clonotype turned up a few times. The CDR3 spells CASRTIGGDSNQPQHF. CDR3 DNA: TGTGCCAGCCGAACAATTGGGGGGGATAGCAATCAGCCCCAGCATTTT. The genes are TRBV7-2 and TRBJ1-5, with D possibly being TRBD1 (5 bases). This CDR3 region has 16 residues. V was trimmed by 8 bases and J by 0 bases, leaving 17 bases between them. Germline CDR1 and CDR2: SGHTA and FQGNSA.

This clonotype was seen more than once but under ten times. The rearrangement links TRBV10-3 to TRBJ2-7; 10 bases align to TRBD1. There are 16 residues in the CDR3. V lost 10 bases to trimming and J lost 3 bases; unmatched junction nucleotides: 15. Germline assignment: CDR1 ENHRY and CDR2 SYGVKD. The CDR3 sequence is CATRGQGTGNFYEQYF. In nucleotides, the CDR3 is TGTGCCACCAGGGGACAGGGGACGGGGAATTTCTACGAGCAGTACTTC.